The TCR beta chain described here comes from a study of shared clonotypes between healthy human individuals. Findings of the study overall: Sharing across four donors was highest in naive CD4 (approximately 5%) and lowest in memory CD8 (around 0.4%). Non-shared clonotypes had lower generation probabilities than those shared by all four donors.

With V trimmed by 3 bases and J by 4 bases, 6 bases remained unmatched. CDR1 is SGHAT, CDR2 FQNNGV, per germline. This CDR3 contains 15 residues. TCRdb's table, derived via immunoSEQ multiplex PCR, lists solely in-frame clones and lacks some. Of 1.5 million to 2.5 million clones listed, just under 95% are singletons. As to this clone: Antigen specificity is unknown.

Cells designated naive CD8 were CD45RO-negative and were positively selected for CCR7, with terminally differentiated effector memory CD45RA+ cells excluded. Study donors comprised healthy, HIV-negative adults devoid of recent acute infection or vaccination. The sequencing input was naive CD8+ T cells sorted from blood. The TCR originated in a man aged 18 to 30 in good health. This sequence joins TRBV11-2 and TRBJ2-7; 10 bases are shared with TRBD1. CDR3 loop: CASSFNRDRGYEQYF. As DNA, the CDR3 is TGTGCCAGCAGCTTTAACCGGGACAGGGGATACGAGCAGTACTTC.